This T cell receptor (beta chain) came from a study of T cell responses to AZD1222 COVID-19 vaccine. In regard to this clone: The antigen is undetermined.

Study-wide results and caveats: Clonal diversity may have been underestimated in mostly white British donors. Spike-specific TCR breadth and depth rose after two AZD1222 doses. Spike was spanned by vaccine-associated CD4 TCRs, with dominance at 160-218 and 743-854. The repertoires were collected only after the peak T cell response.

There are 15 residues in the CDR3. Germline lookup yields CDR1 MDHEN and CDR2 SYDVKM. Deletions cut 2 bases from V and 5 bases from J, with 16 bases between. Assay: immunoSEQ multiplex PCR; the TCRdb copy retains only in-frame clones and omits some. The data hold over 85,000 clones, with 88% observed a single time. The clonotype was recovered from an adult in good health. Specimen: peripheral blood, collected on day 0 of AZD1222 vaccination. The V call is TRBV28, the J call TRBJ2-7; D gene ambiguous. The DNA of the CDR3 is TGTGCCAGCAGTTTAATATCCAGCGCTCCCAACGAGCAGTACTTC. Encoded protein: CASSLISSAPNEQYF.